The 15 T cell receptor beta chains given below trace back to one sample, sequenced in a study of blood T cell repertoires in COVID-19. Clones were sequenced by immunoSEQ multiplex PCR, and TCRdb holds only the in-frame ones, with some missing. The table includes about 52,000 clones, about four fifths detected once. The source material was peripheral blood. These receptors were taken from a man older than 75 with COVID-19, enrolled during active disease.

V gene TRBV3-1 (or the pseudogene TRBV3-2) combines with J gene TRBJ2-1, with 8 bases identical to TRBD2. The CDR3 consists of 18 residues. Germline CDR1 reads LGHDT; CDR2 reads YNNKEL (reference sequence). The V segment lost 4 bases and the J segment 3 bases; nucleotides outside the gene matches: 14. Here the CDR3 reads CASSRPAVGRGGYNEQFF. The DNA of the CDR3 is TGTGCCAGCAGCCGTCCTGCGGTCGGCCGGGGGGGCTACAATGAGCAGTTCTTC.

The chain joins TRBV7-2 to TRBJ1-6; D unresolved. V was clipped by 6 bases and J by 0 bases, with 15 bases between them. Per the germline V gene, CDR1 is SGHTA and CDR2 is FQGNSA. This CDR3 has 17 residues. The CDR3 coding sequence is TGTGCCAGCAGGTCTCAAGGAGGCAGCTCCTATAATTCACCCCTCCACTTT. This translates into CASRSQGGSSYNSPLHF.

This chain uses TRBV7-2 with TRBJ1-6; a possible D gene is TRBD1 (6 bases). The CDR3 contains 14 residues. V dropped 3 bases and J dropped 8 bases, with 11 bases sitting between them. Germline V lookup: CDR1 SGHTA, CDR2 FQGNSA. The CDR3 nucleotides read TGTGCCAGCAGCTTGGACAGCCAATATTCACCCCTCCACTTT. Encoded protein: CASSLDSQYSPLHF.

J is TRBJ1-2 and V is TRBV27, with D perhaps TRBD1 (5 bases). This CDR3 spans 14 amino acids. In germline, CDR1 is MNHEY, CDR2 SMNVEV (reference sequence). V shed 6 bases and J shed 5 bases, with 16 bases lying between them. The CDR3 DNA is TGTGCCAGCAGGGAGGGGCGGCCCCTTTATGGCTACACCTTC. Translating it yields CASREGRPLYGYTF.

The V gene is TRBV7-8, the J gene TRBJ1-1; D is unclear. Germline V gene sequence: CDR1 SGHVS, CDR2 FQNEAQ. V was clipped by 1 base and J by 4 bases, with 16 bases between them. The CDR3 has 16 amino acids. As DNA, the CDR3 is TGTGCCAGCAGCTTAGAAGCGGGTTTAATCGGCACTGAAGCTTTCTTT. Translating gives CASSLEAGLIGTEAFF.

This clone came up a few times. This rearrangement joins TRBV4-1 to TRBJ2-5; no clear D. V was trimmed by 3 bases and J by 3 bases, leaving 8 bases between them. The CDR3 has 13 amino acids. Germline V gene lookup returns CDR1 MGHRA and CDR2 YSYEKL. CDR3 sequence: CASSQPSEETQYF. The CDR3 region has the DNA TGCGCCAGCAGCCAGCCGTCAGAAGAGACCCAGTACTTC.

This clone has a handful of counts. V is TRBV19 and J is TRBJ1-1, with a weak D call TRBD1 (6 bases). The CDR3 consists of 16 residues. V was shortened by 5 bases and J by 5 bases, with 21 bases between the two germline ends. Germline V gene sequence: CDR1 LNHDA, CDR2 SQIVND (reference sequence). The CDR3 DNA reads as TGTGCCAGTAGTGCCGTCAAACAGGGCGGAACAACTGAAGCTTTCTTT. This gives the protein CASSAVKQGGTTEAFF. Variable domain in full (rest from reference TRBV19 and TRBJ1-1): DGGITQSPKYLFRKEGQNVTLSCEQNLNHDAMYWYRQDPGQGLRLIYYSQIVNDFQKGDIAEGYSVSREKKESFPLTVTSAQKNPTAFYLCASSAVKQGGTTEAFFGQGTRLTVV.

The V and J genes are TRBV7-2 and TRBJ1-2; 7 bases are a match to TRBD1. CDR1 is SGHTA and CDR2 is FQGNSA in the germline V gene. The V gene end was trimmed by 3 bases and the J gene end by 12 bases; junction bases not matched to a gene: 10. CDR3 size: 13 residues. As DNA, the CDR3 is TGTGCCAGCAGCTTGGGACCGGGACAGAGTCACACCTTC. Translation gives CASSLGPGQSHTF.

The rearrangement joins TRBV2 to TRBJ2-7, with TRBD1 identical over 10 bases. Germline V gene data show CDR1 as SNHLY and CDR2 as FYNNEI. V dropped 2 bases and J dropped 2; count of bases not matched to a gene: 9. The CDR3 is 17 amino acids. The DNA of the CDR3 is TGTGCCAGCAGTGAATACTCCGGGACAGGGGACCCCTACGAGCAGTACGTC. Translated, it gives CASSEYSGTGDPYEQYV.

The chain combines TRBV7-2 with TRBJ1-4; the match to TRBD1 covers 7 bases. The CDR3 is 16 residues long. Germline trimming cut 2 bases from V and 3 bases from J; bases unmatched to any gene: 6. The germline CDR1 and CDR2 sequences are SGHTA and FQGNSA. For the CDR3, the DNA is TGTGCCAGCAGCTTACCGCGACAGGGTCCTAATGAAAAACTGTTTTTT. It codes for CASSLPRQGPNEKLFF.

The chain links TRBV28 to TRBJ2-1, with 10 bases aligning to TRBD2. V dropped 5 bases and J dropped 7; count of bases not matched to a gene: 5. This CDR3 is built from 14 residues. From germline, CDR1 is MDHEN and CDR2 SYDVKM. The CDR3 region is CASSPAGGLNEQFF. DNA of the CDR3: TGTGCCAGCAGTCCAGCGGGGGGGCTTAATGAGCAGTTCTTC.

V and J are TRBV18 and TRBJ2-7; TRBD1 aligns across 9 bases. V trimming: 4 bases; J trimming: 6 bases; junction bases outside the gene matches: 10. The CDR3 consists of 15 residues. CDR1 KGHSH and CDR2 LQKENI come from the germline V gene. The CDR3 is CASSLYPGQGTEQYV. CDR3 nucleotides: TGTGCCAGCTCACTCTACCCGGGACAGGGTACCGAGCAGTACGTC.

The CDR3 DNA follows: TGCGCCAGCAGCCAAGATATAGATTCTGGAAACACCATATATTTT. It translates to CASSQDIDSGNTIYF. The gene calls are TRBV4-3 and TRBJ1-3, with unresolved D. Trimming stripped 0 bases from V and 1 base from J, with 7 bases between. Per germline, CDR1 LGHNA and CDR2 YSLEER. The CDR3 has 15 amino acids.

This clone was observed a handful of times. The V call is TRBV6-5, the J call TRBJ2-3; 11 bases match TRBD2. CDR1 is MNHEY, CDR2 SVGAGI, per germline. V lost 9 bases and J lost 5; bases outside the gene matches: 7. This CDR3 is 14 amino acids long. CDR3 bases: TGTGCCAGTCGGCCCGGGACTAGCGGAGATACGCAGTATTTT. The encoded protein is CASRPGTSGDTQYF.

The CDR3 here is CASSLFGKTDTQYF. DNA of the CDR3: TGCGCCAGCAGCTTGTTCGGGAAAACAGATACGCAGTATTTT. This sequence joins TRBV5-1 and TRBJ2-3, with D perhaps matching TRBD2 (5 bases). The CDR3 loop spans 14 amino acids. Per the germline V gene, CDR1 is SGHRS and CDR2 is YFSETQ. Trimming pared 1 base from V and 3 bases from J, leaving 9 bases between.